These T cell receptor beta chains were read from a single sample in a study of shared clonotypes between healthy human individuals. The protocol was immunoSEQ multiplex PCR, while the TCRdb copy is restricted to in-frame clones and leaves out a portion. Of approximately 1,500,000 clones in the sample, roughly 96% were seen once. Sequenced sample: naive CD4+ T cells sorted from blood. All receptors derive from a man under 40 in good health. The CDR3 runs from the conserved cysteine through the conserved F or W. A D gene is named only where the DNA matches it firmly. The size entry is marked missing in some rows and otherwise reads once, few, many or a size class.

d_gene	j_gene	v_gene	abundance	len	CDR3nt	CDR3aa
NA	TRBJ1-1	TRBV25-1	NA	14	TGTGCCAGCAGTGAATGGGGGGGTGGCACTGAAGCTTTCTTT	CASSEWGGGTEAFF
TRBD2	TRBJ2-1	TRBV7-8	NA	16	TGTGCCAGCAGCTTATATGCGGGAGTGGTATACAATGAGCAGTTCTTC	CASSLYAGVVYNEQFF
TRBD1	TRBJ2-1	TRBV27	NA	14	TGTGCCAGCAGTTTACCCGGACAGGGCAATGAGCAGTTCTTC	CASSLPGQGNEQFF
NA	TRBJ2-7	TRBV28	NA	13	TGTGCCAGCAGTTTAGCCACGTCCTACGAGCAGTACTTC	CASSLATSYEQYF
TRBD1	TRBJ1-5	TRBV5-5	NA	15	TGTGCCAGCAGCATGGACAGGTATAGCAATCAGCCCCAGCATTTT	CASSMDRYSNQPQHF
NA	TRBJ1-2	TRBV7-8	NA	17	TGTGCCAGCAGCTTGGACCGAAAGCTAACAGGGCTCTATGGCTACACCTTC	CASSLDRKLTGLYGYTF
NA	TRBJ2-7	TRBV6-1	NA	12	TGTGCCAGCAGCCTTGCCTTACACGAGCAGTACTTC	CASSLALHEQYF
TRBD1	TRBJ2-3	TRBV11-3	once	17	TGTGCCAGCAGCTTCCGAGGGGGCCCCGTCGGCACAGATACGCAGTATTTT	CASSFRGGPVGTDTQYF
NA	TRBJ2-1	TRBV27	NA	16	TGTGCCAGCAGTTTAACGGCAGGCAGCCGGGTCAATGAGCAGTTCTTC	CASSLTAGSRVNEQFF
NA	TRBJ2-2	TRBV29-1	NA	12	TGCAGCGTCCAGTATCCCCCCGGGGAGCTGTTTTTT	CSVQYPPGELFF
NA	TRBJ1-3	TRBV2	few	16	TGTGCCAGCAGTGAAGCGCTTCGGGTTCTCGGAAACACCATATATTTT	CASSEALRVLGNTIYF
NA	TRBJ2-5	TRBV19	once	14	TGTGCCAGTAGAGAAACACAGACCCAAGAGACCCAGTACTTC	CASRETQTQETQYF
NA	TRBJ2-1	TRBV28	NA	14	TGTGCCAGCAGTGCCCCCAGGCTGTACAATGAGCAGTTCTTC	CASSAPRLYNEQFF
NA	TRBJ1-1	TRBV10-1	NA	15	TGCGCCAGCAGTGAGTCTAGGGGCGCGAACACTGAAGCTTTCTTT	CASSESRGANTEAFF
NA	TRBJ1-1	TRBV10-3	once	16	TGTGCCATCAGTGAGTCTACCGGGGTTATGAACACTGAAGCTTTCTTT	CAISESTGVMNTEAFF
NA	TRBJ2-1	TRBV9	NA	12	TGTGCCAGCAGCGGTACCGGTTTGGAGCAGTTCTTC	CASSGTGLEQFF